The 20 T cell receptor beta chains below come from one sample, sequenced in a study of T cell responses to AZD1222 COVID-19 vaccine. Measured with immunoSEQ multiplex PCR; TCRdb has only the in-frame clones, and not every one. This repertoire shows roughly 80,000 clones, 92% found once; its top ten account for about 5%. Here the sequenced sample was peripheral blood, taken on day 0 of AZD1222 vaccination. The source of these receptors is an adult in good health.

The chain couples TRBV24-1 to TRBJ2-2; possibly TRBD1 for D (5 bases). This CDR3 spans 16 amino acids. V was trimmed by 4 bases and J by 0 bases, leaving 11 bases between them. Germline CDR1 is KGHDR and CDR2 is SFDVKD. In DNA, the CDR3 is TGTGCCACCAGTGACCCAGGGATATCGAACACCGGGGAGCTGTTTTTT. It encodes CATSDPGISNTGELFF.

The CDR3 coding sequence is TGTGCCACCAGTGATAGAGGGGGAGCGGGAGCGGAAGATACGCAGTATTTT. It is translated as CATSDRGGAGAEDTQYF. The J gene is TRBJ2-3, the V gene TRBV24-1, with 8 bases lining up with TRBD2. Germline CDR1 reads KGHDR; CDR2 reads SFDVKD. With V trimmed by 3 bases and J by 5 bases, 12 bases remained unmatched. This CDR3 is 17 amino acids long.

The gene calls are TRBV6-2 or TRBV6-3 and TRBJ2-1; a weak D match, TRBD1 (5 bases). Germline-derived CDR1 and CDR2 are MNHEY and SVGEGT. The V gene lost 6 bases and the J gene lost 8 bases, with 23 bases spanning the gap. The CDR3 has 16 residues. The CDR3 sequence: CASSPPPGYVGHEQFF. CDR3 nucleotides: TGTGCCAGCAGCCCCCCCCCAGGGTACGTTGGTCATGAGCAGTTCTTC.

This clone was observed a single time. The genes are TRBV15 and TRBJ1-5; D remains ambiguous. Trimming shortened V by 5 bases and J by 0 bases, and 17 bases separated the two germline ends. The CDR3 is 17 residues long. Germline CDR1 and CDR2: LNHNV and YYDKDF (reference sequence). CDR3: CATSRRAAAYSNQPQHF. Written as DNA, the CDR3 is TGTGCCACCAGCCGCCGAGCGGCAGCTTATAGCAATCAGCCCCAGCATTTT.

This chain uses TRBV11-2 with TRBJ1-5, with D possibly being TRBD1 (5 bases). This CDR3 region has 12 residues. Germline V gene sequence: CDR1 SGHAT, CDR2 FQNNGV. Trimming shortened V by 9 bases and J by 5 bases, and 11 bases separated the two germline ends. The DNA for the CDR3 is TGTGCCAGGGGGGTTAGAGATCAGCCCCAGCATTTT. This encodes CARGVRDQPQHF.

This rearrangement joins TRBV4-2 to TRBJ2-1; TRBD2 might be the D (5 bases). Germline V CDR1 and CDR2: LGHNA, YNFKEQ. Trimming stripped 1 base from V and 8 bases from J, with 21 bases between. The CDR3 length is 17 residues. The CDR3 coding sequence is TGTGCCAGCAGCCAAGGGGAGCTTCCGGAGATGGGCGATGAGCAGTTCTTC. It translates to CASSQGELPEMGDEQFF.

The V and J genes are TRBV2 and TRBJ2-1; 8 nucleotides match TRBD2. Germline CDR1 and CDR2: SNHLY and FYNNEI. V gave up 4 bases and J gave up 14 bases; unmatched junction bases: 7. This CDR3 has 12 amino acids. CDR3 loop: CASSGSGRLEFF. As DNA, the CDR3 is TGTGCCAGCAGTGGAAGCGGGAGACTCGAGTTCTTC. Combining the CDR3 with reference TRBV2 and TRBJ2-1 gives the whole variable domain EPEVTQTPSHQVTQMGQEVILRCVPISNHLYFYWYRQILGQKVEFLVSFYNNEISEKSEIFDDQFSVERPDGSNFTLKIRSTKLEDSAMYFCASSGSGRLEFFGPGTRLTVL.

As DNA, the CDR3 is TGTGCCTGGAGTATTTCCCGGCGGACAGTCCTAAACGGGGATACGCAGTATTTT. Protein: CAWSISRRTVLNGDTQYF. The J gene is TRBJ2-3, the V gene TRBV30, with D tentatively TRBD1 (6 bases). Trimming left V 2 bases short and J 6 bases short, with 27 bases between. CDR3 size: 18 residues. Germline CDR1 GTSNPN, CDR2 SVGIG (reference sequence). Based on the CDR3 plus reference TRBV30 and TRBJ2-3, the full variable domain is SQTIHQWPATLVQPVGSPLSLECTVEGTSNPNLYWYRQAAGRGLQLLFYSVGIGQISSEVPQNLSASRPQDRQFILSSKKLLLSDSGFYLCAWSISRRTVLNGDTQYFGPGTRLTVL.

This CDR3 is CASSPFRGEASNYGYTF. CDR3 nucleotides: TGTGCCAGCAGCCCATTCAGGGGAGAGGCTTCAAACTATGGCTACACCTTC. The V gene is TRBV3-1 (or the pseudogene TRBV3-2), the J gene TRBJ1-2; tentatively, D is TRBD1 (6 bases). Germline V lookup: CDR1 LGHDT, CDR2 YNNKEL (reference sequence). The CDR3 has 17 residues. With 4 bases removed from V and 2 bases from J, the gap between germline ends came to 20 bases.

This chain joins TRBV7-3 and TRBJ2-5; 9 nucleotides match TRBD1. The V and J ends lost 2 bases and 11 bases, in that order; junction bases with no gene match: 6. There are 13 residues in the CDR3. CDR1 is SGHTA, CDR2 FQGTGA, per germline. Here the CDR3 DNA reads TGTGCCAGCAGCTTACGGACAGGGGATGCTCAGTACTTC. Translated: CASSLRTGDAQYF.

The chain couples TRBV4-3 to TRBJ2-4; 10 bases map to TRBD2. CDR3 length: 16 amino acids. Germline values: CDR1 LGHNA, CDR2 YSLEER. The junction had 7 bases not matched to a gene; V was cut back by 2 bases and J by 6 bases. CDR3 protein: CASSQIAGGRGNIQYF. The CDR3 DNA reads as TGCGCCAGCAGCCAAATAGCGGGAGGAAGAGGAAACATTCAGTACTTC.

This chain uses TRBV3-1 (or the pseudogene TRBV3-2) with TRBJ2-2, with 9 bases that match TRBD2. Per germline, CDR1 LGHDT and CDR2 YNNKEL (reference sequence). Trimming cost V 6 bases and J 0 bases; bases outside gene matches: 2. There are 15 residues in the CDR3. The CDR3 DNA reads TGTGCCAGCAGGTTAGCGGGAGCGAACACCGGGGAGCTGTTTTTT. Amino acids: CASRLAGANTGELFF.

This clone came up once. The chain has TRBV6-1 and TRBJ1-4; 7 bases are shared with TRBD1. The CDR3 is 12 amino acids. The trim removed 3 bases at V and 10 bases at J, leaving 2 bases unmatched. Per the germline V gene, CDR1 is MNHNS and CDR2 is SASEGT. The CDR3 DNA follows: TGTGCCAGCAGTGACCAGGGGGGAAAACTGTTTTTT. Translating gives CASSDQGGKLFF.

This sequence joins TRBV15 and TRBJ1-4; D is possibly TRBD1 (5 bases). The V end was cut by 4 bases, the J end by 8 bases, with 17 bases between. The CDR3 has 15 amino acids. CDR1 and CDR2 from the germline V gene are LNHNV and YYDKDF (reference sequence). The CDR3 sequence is CATSMIARASEKLFF. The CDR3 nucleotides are TGTGCCACCAGCATGATCGCCAGGGCGTCCGAAAAACTGTTTTTT.

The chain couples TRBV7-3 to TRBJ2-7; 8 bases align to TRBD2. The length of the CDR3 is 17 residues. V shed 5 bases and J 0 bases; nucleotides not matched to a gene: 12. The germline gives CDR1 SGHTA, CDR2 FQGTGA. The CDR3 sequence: CASSHDRGLGPSYEQYF. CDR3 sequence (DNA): TGTGCCAGCAGCCACGACCGGGGACTAGGACCCTCCTACGAGCAGTACTTC.

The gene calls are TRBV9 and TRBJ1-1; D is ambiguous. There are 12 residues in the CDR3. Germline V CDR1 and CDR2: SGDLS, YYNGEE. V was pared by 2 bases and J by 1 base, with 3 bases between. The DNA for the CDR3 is TGTGCCAGCAGCGTCAGGAACACTGAAGCTTTCTTT. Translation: CASSVRNTEAFF.

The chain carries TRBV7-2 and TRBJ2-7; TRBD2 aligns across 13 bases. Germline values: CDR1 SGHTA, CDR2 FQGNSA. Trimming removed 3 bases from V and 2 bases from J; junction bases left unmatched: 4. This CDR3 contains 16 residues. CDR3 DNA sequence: TGTGCCAGCAGCTTCGGGACTAGCGGGGAACCCTACGAGCAGTACTTC. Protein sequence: CASSFGTSGEPYEQYF.

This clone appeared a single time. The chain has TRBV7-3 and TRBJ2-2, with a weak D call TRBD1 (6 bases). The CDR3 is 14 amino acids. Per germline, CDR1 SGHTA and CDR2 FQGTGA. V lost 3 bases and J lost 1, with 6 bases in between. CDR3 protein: CASSFRGNTGELFF. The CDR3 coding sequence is TGTGCCAGCAGCTTCAGGGGGAACACCGGGGAGCTGTTTTTT.

The CDR3 loop reads CAWSGLAGTKGELFF. The CDR3 bases are TGTGCCTGGAGCGGCCTAGCGGGAACGAAGGGGGAGCTGTTTTTT. This sequence joins TRBV30 and TRBJ2-2, with TRBD2 matching 9 bases. V shed 3 bases and J 8 bases; nucleotides not matched to a gene: 10. This CDR3 has 15 residues. CDR1 and CDR2 from the germline V gene are GTSNPN and SVGIG (reference sequence).

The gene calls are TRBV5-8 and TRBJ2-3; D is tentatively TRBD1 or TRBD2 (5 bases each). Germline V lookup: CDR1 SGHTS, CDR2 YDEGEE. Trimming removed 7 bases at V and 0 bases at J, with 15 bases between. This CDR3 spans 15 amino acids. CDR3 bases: TGTGCCAGCTCCCGAGGGGCCCAGAGCACAGATACGCAGTATTTT. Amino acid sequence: CASSRGAQSTDTQYF.